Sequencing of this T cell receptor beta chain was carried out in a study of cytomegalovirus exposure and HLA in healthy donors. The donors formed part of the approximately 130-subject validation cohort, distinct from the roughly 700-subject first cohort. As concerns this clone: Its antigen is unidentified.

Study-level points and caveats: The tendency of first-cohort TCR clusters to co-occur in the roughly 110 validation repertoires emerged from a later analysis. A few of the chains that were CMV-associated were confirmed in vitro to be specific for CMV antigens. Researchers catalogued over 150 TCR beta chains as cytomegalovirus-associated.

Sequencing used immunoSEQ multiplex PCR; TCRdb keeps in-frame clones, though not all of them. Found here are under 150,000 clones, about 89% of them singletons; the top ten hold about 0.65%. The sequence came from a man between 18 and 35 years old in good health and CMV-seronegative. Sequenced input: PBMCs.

CDR3 sequence: CASRSHPGGAEPQHF. CDR3 sequence (DNA): TGTGCCAGTAGATCACATCCAGGGGGCGCGGAGCCCCAGCATTTT. The chain combines TRBV19 with TRBJ1-5; 8 positions agree with TRBD1. There are 15 residues in the CDR3. V was clipped by 6 bases and J by 8 bases; unmatched bases: 12. Germline CDR1 reads LNHDA; CDR2 reads SQIVND (reference sequence).